These 23 T cell receptor beta chains were sequenced from one sample in a study of cytomegalovirus exposure and HLA in healthy donors. Both 60 Vbeta primers and 13 Jbeta primers went into the PCR. Repertoires were generated with immunoSEQ multiplex PCR, while TCRdb's copy carries only in-frame clones and drops some. The sample holds 180,000 or so clones. The sample comprised PBMCs. Receptors originate from a woman younger than 30 in good health and CMV-seropositive.

J is TRBJ1-2 and V is TRBV5-4; no reliable D call. The CDR3 sequence is 14 residues long. The V gene's germline CDR1 is SGHNT and CDR2 YYREEE (reference sequence). V lost 0 bases to trimming and J lost 4 bases, with 10 bases between them. This CDR3 is CASSLAGVLYGYTF. The CDR3 DNA sequence: TGTGCCAGCAGCTTGGCAGGCGTTCTCTATGGCTACACCTTC.

The chain links TRBV4-2 to TRBJ2-3; TRBD2 matches 7 bases. Trimming removed 4 bases from V and 4 bases from J; junction bases left unmatched: 5. The CDR3 sequence is 14 residues long. The germline V gene encodes CDR1 LGHNA and CDR2 YNFKEQ. CDR3 sequence: CASSRGLVSDTQYF. The DNA for the CDR3 is TGTGCCAGCAGCCGCGGACTAGTTTCAGATACGCAGTATTTT.

The chain couples TRBV30 to TRBJ1-2; D perhaps matches TRBD1 (5 bases). Trimming stripped 0 bases from V and 8 bases from J, with 13 bases between. This CDR3 contains 13 residues. Germline V gives CDR1 GTSNPN, CDR2 SVGIG (reference sequence). CDR3 nucleotides: TGTGCCTGGAGTGTAAAAGGGGTTAGGGGCTACACCTTC. Protein product: CAWSVKGVRGYTF.

The J gene is TRBJ2-1, the V gene TRBV11-3, with 7 bases fitting TRBD2. Germline trimming cut 4 bases from V and 4 bases from J; bases unmatched to any gene: 7. CDR3 length equals 15 residues. CDR1 and CDR2 (germline): SGHNT, YENEEA. The CDR3 is CASSSERGGYNEQFF. The CDR3 region has the DNA TGTGCCAGCAGCTCCGAGCGGGGAGGGTACAATGAGCAGTTCTTC.

The rearrangement links TRBV7-2 to TRBJ2-3, with D hard to call. The germline V gene encodes CDR1 SGHTA and CDR2 FQGNSA. The CDR3 runs 11 residues. V was trimmed by 8 bases and J by 6 bases, leaving 9 bases between them. The CDR3 spells CASLVGDTQYF. DNA for the CDR3: TGTGCCAGCCTAGTTGGGGATACGCAGTATTTT.

The chain carries TRBV18 and TRBJ2-3; 11 bases match TRBD1. From germline, CDR1 is KGHSH and CDR2 LQKENI. This CDR3 spans 16 amino acids. V lost 3 bases, J lost 4 bases, and 6 bases stayed unmatched. CDR3 region: CASSPRTGGAADTQYF. CDR3 nucleotide sequence: TGTGCCAGCTCACCCCGGACAGGGGGCGCCGCAGATACGCAGTATTTT.

This rearrangement joins TRBV10-1 to TRBJ2-7; 9 nucleotides match TRBD1. Germline V gene data show CDR1 as WNHNN and CDR2 as SYGVQD (reference sequence). V lost 6 bases and J lost 6; bases outside the gene matches: 3. This CDR3 is built from 12 residues. In nucleotides, the CDR3 is TGCGCCAGCAGGGACAGGGGCTCCGAGCAGTACTTC. As protein: CASRDRGSEQYF.

V usage is TRBV19 and J usage is TRBJ1-1; D ambiguous. In germline, CDR1 is LNHDA, CDR2 SQIVND (reference sequence). The V gene lost 4 bases and the J gene lost 3 bases, with 12 bases spanning the gap. The CDR3 covers 14 residues. Here the CDR3 DNA reads TGTGCCAGTAGTACCCCGAGGGTCGACACTGAAGCTTTCTTT. As protein: CASSTPRVDTEAFF.

On this clone itself: Relative to the germline gene, one junction end is altered; a read error may explain this. The chain couples TRBV7-7 to TRBJ2-5, with D unclear. The CDR3 totals 13 residues. CDR1 SSHAT and CDR2 FNYEAQ come from the germline V gene (reference sequence). The chain's CDR3 is CASSFALKETQYF. CDR3 nucleotides: TGTGCTAGCAGCTTCGCGTTGAAGGAGACCCAGTACTTC.

The chain joins TRBV20-1 to TRBJ1-2; D uncertain. With 0 bases removed from V and 4 bases from J, the gap between germline ends came to 3 bases. This CDR3 comprises 11 residues. Germline V gene lookup returns CDR1 DFQATT and CDR2 SNEGSKA (reference sequence). CDR3 coding DNA: TGCAGTGCTAGAGAGAGCTATGGCTACACCTTC. This encodes CSARESYGYTF.

The rearrangement joins TRBV4-3 to TRBJ1-4; 8 positions match TRBD1. V gave up 2 bases and J gave up 7 bases; unmatched junction bases: 6. CDR1 is LGHNA and CDR2 is YSLEER in the germline V gene. The CDR3 consists of 15 residues. CDR3: CASSQTQGGSEKLFF. The CDR3 nucleotides are TGCGCCAGCAGCCAAACACAGGGGGGGTCTGAAAAACTGTTTTTT.

The chain employs TRBV6-5 and TRBJ1-1; TRBD1 aligns across 9 bases. The junction had 7 bases not matched to a gene; V was cut back by 4 bases and J by 4 bases. CDR1 is MNHEY, CDR2 SVGAGI, per germline. This CDR3 is 15 amino acids long. The CDR3 bases are TGTGCCAGCAGTTCCCTAACAGGGGGCGTCACTGAAGCTTTCTTT. Translated: CASSSLTGGVTEAFF.

The rearrangement links TRBV7-9 to TRBJ2-7; TRBD1 agrees at 10 bases. This CDR3 contains 14 residues. Unmatched junction bases numbered 3, after V lost 5 bases and J lost 2 bases. Germline CDR1 reads SEHNR; CDR2 reads FQNEAQ (reference sequence). Here the CDR3 reads CASSMGQGPYEQYF. In nucleotides, the CDR3 is TGTGCCAGCAGCATGGGACAGGGGCCCTACGAGCAGTACTTC. The full variable domain, completed using reference TRBV7-9 and TRBJ2-7, is DTGVSQNPRHKITKRGQNVTFRCDPISEHNRLYWYRQTLGQGPEFLTYFQNEAQLEKSRLLSDRFSAERPKGSFSTLEIQRTEQGDSAMYLCASSMGQGPYEQYFGPGTRLTVT.

The chain combines TRBV18 with TRBJ1-1; D may be TRBD1 (6 bases). This CDR3 is 15 amino acids long. Germline V gives CDR1 KGHSH, CDR2 LQKENI. Trimming shortened V by 7 bases and J by 7 bases, and 22 bases separated the two germline ends. In nucleotides, the CDR3 is TGTGCCAGCTACCCGGTTGAGGGGGTGAACGGTGAAGCTTTCTTT. Its protein is CASYPVEGVNGEAFF.

The rearrangement links TRBV19 to TRBJ1-4; possible D gene TRBD1, 5 bases. There are 14 residues in the CDR3. Trimming left V 7 bases short and J 7 bases short, with 16 bases between. Germline lookup yields CDR1 LNHDA and CDR2 SQIVND (reference sequence). The CDR3 is CASTNQGLGEKLFF. The CDR3 DNA is TGTGCCAGTACCAACCAGGGTCTCGGTGAAAAACTGTTTTTT.

The rearrangement joins TRBV7-6 to TRBJ1-3; D not certain. CDR1 SGHVS and CDR2 FNYEAQ come from the germline V gene. This CDR3 spans 16 amino acids. The V end lost 1 base, the J end lost 0 bases, and 10 bases lay between the germline ends. CDR3 nucleotides: TGTGCCAGCAGCTTAGAGGCCAGGTTCTCTGGAAACACCATATATTTT. Translation: CASSLEARFSGNTIYF.

V usage is TRBV4-3 and J usage is TRBJ2-3; TRBD1 might be the D (6 bases). This CDR3 has 15 residues. Trimming took 1 base from V and 1 from J, leaving 9 bases between them. Germline V gene sequence: CDR1 LGHNA, CDR2 YSLEER. The CDR3 region is CASSQVEGGTDTQYF. The DNA for the CDR3 is TGCGCCAGCAGCCAAGTCGAGGGGGGCACAGATACGCAGTATTTT.

The chain couples TRBV4-2 to TRBJ2-3, with D possibly TRBD2 on 5 matching bases. The length of the CDR3 is 16 residues. Germline loops: CDR1 LGHNA, CDR2 YNFKEQ. V was clipped by 3 bases and J by 2 bases, with 15 bases between them. CDR3 loop: CASSHPIGEITDTQYF. In DNA, the CDR3 is TGTGCCAGCAGCCATCCCATCGGGGAGATCACAGATACGCAGTATTTT.

The V and J genes are TRBV19 and TRBJ2-7; a weak D match, TRBD2 (5 bases). The CDR3 extends over 12 amino acids. Germline CDR1 and CDR2: LNHDA and SQIVND (reference sequence). The germline V and J ends were trimmed by 3 bases and 6 bases, with 9 bases remaining between them. The CDR3 reads CASSIEGREQYF. CDR3 DNA sequence: TGTGCCAGTAGTATCGAGGGCCGCGAGCAGTACTTC.

The V call is TRBV27, the J call TRBJ2-1; 10 bases agree with TRBD2. CDR1 MNHEY and CDR2 SMNVEV come from the germline V gene (reference sequence). This CDR3 region has 17 residues. V lost 5 bases and J lost 4; bases outside the gene matches: 11. The CDR3 spells CASSPGAGGGLYNEQFF. The CDR3 nucleotides read TGTGCCAGCAGTCCCGGAGCGGGAGGGGGACTATACAATGAGCAGTTCTTC.

The chain employs TRBV10-3 and TRBJ2-2; 12 nucleotides line up with TRBD2. Germline trimming cut 5 bases from V and 4 bases from J; bases unmatched to any gene: 8. There are 17 residues in the CDR3. Germline V gene sequence: CDR1 ENHRY, CDR2 SYGVKD. The CDR3 loop reads CAISTIGTSGSTGELFF. CDR3 nucleotide sequence: TGTGCCATCAGTACAATAGGGACTAGCGGGTCCACCGGGGAGCTGTTTTTT.

The V and J genes are TRBV4-1 and TRBJ1-2; the D gene is possibly TRBD1 (6 bases). The CDR3 sequence is 12 residues long. In germline, CDR1 is MGHRA, CDR2 YSYEKL. V lost 2 bases and J 5 bases, leaving 6 bases between the germline ends. The CDR3 DNA reads as TGCGCCAGCAGCCAAACAGGGTATGGCTACACCTTC. Translated: CASSQTGYGYTF.

The chain uses TRBV5-6 and TRBJ2-7, with D maybe TRBD2 (5 bases). The V end was cut by 0 bases, the J end by 7 bases, with 11 bases between. The CDR3 length is 13 residues. Looked up from germline, CDR1 is SGHDT and CDR2 is YYEEEE. CDR3 coding DNA: TGTGCCAGCAGCTTGGGGGGAGTCGGGGAGCAGTACTTC. This sequence encodes CASSLGGVGEQYF.